A single sample is the source of the 15 T cell receptor beta chains below, sequenced in a study of T cell changes during pregnancy in multiple sclerosis. The assay was immunoSEQ multiplex PCR, and TCRdb's table has in-frame clones only and misses some. The table has about 31,000 clones, about 89% seen once; the top ten hold almost 6.5%. This sample comprised CD8+ T cells from peripheral blood mononuclear cells, obtained in the second trimester of pregnancy. The receptors derive from a female donor with multiple sclerosis, enrolled in a pregnancy study.

The chain carries TRBV6-6 and TRBJ2-7; 7 bases agree with TRBD2. There are 15 residues in the CDR3. Trimming removed 7 bases from V and 4 bases from J; junction bases left unmatched: 13. Germline assignment: CDR1 MNHNY and CDR2 SVGAGI (reference sequence). DNA for the CDR3: TGTGCCAGCACCCCTACGCGGGAGTTTTTGTACGAGCAGTACTTC. Translating gives CASTPTREFLYEQYF.

This chain joins TRBV7-2 and TRBJ2-7, with 8 bases that match TRBD1. This CDR3 has 15 amino acids. CDR1 SGHTA and CDR2 FQGNSA come from the germline V gene. V lost 2 bases, J lost 5 bases, and 8 bases stayed unmatched. The CDR3 sequence: CASSLWAGGFNEQYF. As DNA, the CDR3 is TGTGCCAGCAGCTTATGGGCAGGGGGCTTTAACGAGCAGTACTTC.

The chain carries TRBV19 and TRBJ1-3, with D possibly TRBD1 on 5 matching bases. The CDR3 is made up of 15 amino acids. Looked up from germline, CDR1 is LNHDA and CDR2 is SQIVND (reference sequence). The V end lost 6 bases, the J end lost 0 bases, and 12 bases lay between the germline ends. CDR3 nucleotides: TGTGCCAGTAGCGGGACTCCGAGCTCTGGAAACACCATATATTTT. This sequence encodes CASSGTPSSGNTIYF.

The chain carries TRBV7-9 and TRBJ2-7; TRBD2 is a possible D gene (6 bases). The CDR3 sequence is 13 residues long. Germline V gene sequence: CDR1 SEHNR, CDR2 FQNEAQ (reference sequence). V lost 5 bases to trimming and J lost 6 bases, with 14 bases between them. The CDR3 region is CASSASLASEQYF. CDR3 nucleotide sequence: TGTGCCAGCAGCGCCTCACTAGCCTCCGAGCAGTACTTC.

The chain joins TRBV5-1 to TRBJ2-1; 14 nucleotides agree with TRBD2. Germline lookup yields CDR1 SGHRS and CDR2 YFSETQ. The CDR3 loop spans 15 amino acids. The V segment lost 4 bases and the J segment 8 bases; nucleotides outside the gene matches: 5. The CDR3 spells CASSMGLAGDYEQFF. The CDR3 region has the DNA TGCGCCAGCAGCATGGGACTAGCGGGAGATTATGAGCAGTTCTTC.

This clone was detected many times. The chain joins TRBV4-2 to TRBJ2-1; 10 bases are a match to TRBD2. The CDR3 spans 16 residues. After removal of 0 bases from V and 3 bases from J, the junction contained 2 bases not matched to a gene. Germline V gene data show CDR1 as LGHNA and CDR2 as YNFKEQ. The CDR3 region is CASSQDTSGIYNEQFF. The CDR3 DNA sequence: TGTGCCAGCAGCCAAGATACTAGCGGGATCTACAATGAGCAGTTCTTC.

V is TRBV7-2 and J is TRBJ1-3, with a weak D call TRBD1 (6 bases). The V end was cut by 6 bases, the J end by 4 bases, with 10 bases between. The V gene's germline CDR1 is SGHTA and CDR2 FQGNSA. The CDR3 sequence is 13 residues long. The CDR3 sequence is CASRPTGGNTIYF. As DNA, the CDR3 is TGTGCCAGCAGACCGACAGGCGGAAACACCATATATTTT.

This sequence joins TRBV28 and TRBJ1-5, with 8 bases identical to TRBD1. This CDR3 has 14 amino acids. The germline gives CDR1 MDHEN, CDR2 SYDVKM. The V and J ends lost 6 bases and 3 bases, in that order; junction bases with no gene match: 4. The DNA of the CDR3 is TGTGCCAGCAGCTGGGACAGGAACAATCAGCCCCAGCATTTT. This codes for CASSWDRNNQPQHF.

This clone was observed once. The V and J genes are TRBV6-1 and TRBJ2-3; 12 nucleotides agree with TRBD2. Looked up from germline, CDR1 is MNHNS and CDR2 is SASEGT. This CDR3 is built from 16 residues. V was pared by 2 bases and J by 4 bases, with 4 bases of the junction left unmatched. CDR3 amino acids: CASSESSGRDADTQYF. CDR3 nucleotides: TGTGCCAGCAGTGAATCTAGCGGGAGGGACGCAGATACGCAGTATTTT.

The J gene is TRBJ1-1, the V gene TRBV5-6; a weak D match, TRBD1 (6 bases). The CDR3 has 13 amino acids. V was trimmed by 8 bases and J by 0 bases, leaving 11 bases between them. Germline assignment: CDR1 SGHDT and CDR2 YYEEEE. The CDR3 DNA reads TGTGCCAGTCATTACAGGGTGAACACTGAAGCTTTCTTT. This encodes CASHYRVNTEAFF.

The V call is TRBV15, the J call TRBJ1-1; D unclear. The germline CDR1 and CDR2 sequences are LNHNV and YYDKDF (reference sequence). V lost 2 bases and J lost 6, with 13 bases in between. The CDR3 contains 14 residues. This CDR3 reads CATSRSRGSAEAFF. The CDR3 DNA reads TGTGCCACCAGCAGATCTCGAGGGTCCGCTGAAGCTTTCTTT. Full variable domain (rest looked up from reference TRBV15 and TRBJ1-1): DAMVIQNPRYQVTQFGKPVTLSCSQTLNHNVMYWYQQKSSQAPKLLFHYYDKDFNNEADTPDNFQSRRPNTSFCFLDIRSPGLGDTAMYLCATSRSRGSAEAFFGQGTRLTVV.

The J gene is TRBJ2-1, the V gene TRBV7-9; 8 bases map to TRBD2. The length of the CDR3 is 14 residues. The V gene end was trimmed by 9 bases and the J gene end by 7 bases; junction bases not matched to a gene: 11. Germline CDR1 SEHNR, CDR2 FQNEAQ (reference sequence). CDR3 bases: TGTGCCAGTTATTTGTCCGGGACTAGGAATGAGCAGTTCTTC. Protein product: CASYLSGTRNEQFF.

This chain uses TRBV6-1 with TRBJ2-3, with a possible D match to TRBD2 (6 bases). This CDR3 has 15 residues. CDR1 is MNHNS, CDR2 SASEGT, per germline. The V end was cut by 2 bases, the J end by 2 bases, with 11 bases between. CDR3 protein: CASSEIGTVTDTQYF. CDR3 DNA sequence: TGTGCCAGCAGTGAAATTGGGACTGTCACAGATACGCAGTATTTT.

V gene TRBV7-2 combines with J gene TRBJ1-1; no clear D. Trimming cost V 2 bases and J 0 bases, with 10 bases left between them. The CDR3 length is 15 residues. The germline gives CDR1 SGHTA, CDR2 FQGNSA. In nucleotides, the CDR3 is TGTGCCAGCAGCTTACTTCCAGATTTGAACACTGAAGCTTTCTTT. Translating gives CASSLLPDLNTEAFF.

In DNA form, the CDR3 reads TGTGCCAGCAGCTATAAAGCGGGAGGTCCCCCCGAGCAGTTCTTC. Encoded protein: CASSYKAGGPPEQFF. V and J are TRBV5-8 and TRBJ2-1; the match to TRBD2 covers 9 bases. With V trimmed by 3 bases and J by 10 bases, 11 bases remained unmatched. Looked up from germline, CDR1 is SGHTS and CDR2 is YDEGEE. This CDR3 is 15 amino acids long.